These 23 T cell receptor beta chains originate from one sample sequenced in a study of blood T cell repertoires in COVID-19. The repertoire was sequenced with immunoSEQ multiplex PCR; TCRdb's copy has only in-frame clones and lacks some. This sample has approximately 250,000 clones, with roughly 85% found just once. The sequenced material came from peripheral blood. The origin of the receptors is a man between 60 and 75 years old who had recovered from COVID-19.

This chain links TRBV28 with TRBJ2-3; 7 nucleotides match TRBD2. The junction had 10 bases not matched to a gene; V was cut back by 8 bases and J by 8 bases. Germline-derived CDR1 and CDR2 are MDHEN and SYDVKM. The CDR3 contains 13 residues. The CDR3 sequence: CASSPRSGATQYF. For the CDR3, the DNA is TGTGCCAGCTCCCCTAGGAGCGGGGCTACGCAGTATTTT.

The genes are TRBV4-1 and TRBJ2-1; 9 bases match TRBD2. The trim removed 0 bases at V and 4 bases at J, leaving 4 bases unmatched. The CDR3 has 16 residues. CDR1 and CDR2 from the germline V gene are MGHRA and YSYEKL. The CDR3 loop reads CASSQELAGAYNEQFF. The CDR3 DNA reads TGCGCCAGCAGCCAAGAATTAGCGGGAGCTTACAATGAGCAGTTCTTC.

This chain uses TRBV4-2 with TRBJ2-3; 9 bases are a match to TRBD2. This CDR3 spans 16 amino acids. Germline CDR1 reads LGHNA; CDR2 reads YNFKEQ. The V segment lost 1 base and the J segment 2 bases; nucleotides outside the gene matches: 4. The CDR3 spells CASSQGGTSLTDTQYF. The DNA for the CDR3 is TGTGCCAGCAGCCAAGGGGGGACTAGCCTCACAGATACGCAGTATTTT.

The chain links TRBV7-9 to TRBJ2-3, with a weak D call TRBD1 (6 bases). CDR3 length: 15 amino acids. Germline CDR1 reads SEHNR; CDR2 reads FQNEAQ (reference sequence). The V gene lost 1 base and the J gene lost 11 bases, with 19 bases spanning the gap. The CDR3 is CASSLGRSGIRGQYF. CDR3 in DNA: TGTGCCAGCAGCTTAGGCCGCTCGGGGATCAGGGGGCAGTATTTT.

The chain's CDR3 is CASGVRAAQYGYTF. The CDR3 DNA reads TGTGCCAGCGGAGTGAGAGCAGCCCAATATGGCTACACCTTC. The chain links TRBV28 to TRBJ1-2; D ambiguous. CDR1 and CDR2 from the germline V gene are MDHEN and SYDVKM. V lost 8 bases to trimming and J lost 5 bases, with 18 bases between them. CDR3 size: 14 residues.

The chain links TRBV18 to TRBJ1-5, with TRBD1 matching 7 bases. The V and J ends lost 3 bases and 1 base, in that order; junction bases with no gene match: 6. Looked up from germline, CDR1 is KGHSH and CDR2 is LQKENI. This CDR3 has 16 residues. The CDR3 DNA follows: TGTGCCAGCTCACCTCGACAGGGCTTAAGCAATCAGCCCCAGCATTTT. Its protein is CASSPRQGLSNQPQHF.

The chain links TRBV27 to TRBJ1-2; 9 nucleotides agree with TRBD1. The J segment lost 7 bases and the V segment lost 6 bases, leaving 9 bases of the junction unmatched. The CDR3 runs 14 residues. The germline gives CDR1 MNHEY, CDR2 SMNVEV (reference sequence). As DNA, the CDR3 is TGTGCCAGCAGACCCCCGACAGGGGGTGGTGGCTACACCTTC. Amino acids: CASRPPTGGGGYTF.

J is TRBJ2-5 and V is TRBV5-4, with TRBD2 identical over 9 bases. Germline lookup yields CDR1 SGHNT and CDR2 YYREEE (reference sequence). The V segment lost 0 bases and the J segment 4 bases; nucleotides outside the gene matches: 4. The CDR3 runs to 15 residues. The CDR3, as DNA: TGTGCCAGCAGCTTGGTTAGCGGGGGCGGAGAGACCCAGTACTTC. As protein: CASSLVSGGGETQYF.

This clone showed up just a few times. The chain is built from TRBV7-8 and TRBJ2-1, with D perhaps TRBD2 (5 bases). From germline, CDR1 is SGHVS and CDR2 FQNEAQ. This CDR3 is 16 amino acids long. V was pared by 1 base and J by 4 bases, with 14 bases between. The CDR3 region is CASSLERTPGYNEQFF. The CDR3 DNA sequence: TGTGCCAGCAGCTTAGAAAGGACCCCGGGGTACAATGAGCAGTTCTTC.

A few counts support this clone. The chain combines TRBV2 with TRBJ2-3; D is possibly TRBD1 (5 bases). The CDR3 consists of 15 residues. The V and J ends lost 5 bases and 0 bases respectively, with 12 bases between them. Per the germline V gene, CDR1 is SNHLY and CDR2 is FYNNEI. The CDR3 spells CASSQQVFSTDTQYF. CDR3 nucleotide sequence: TGTGCCAGCAGTCAACAGGTTTTTAGCACAGATACGCAGTATTTT.

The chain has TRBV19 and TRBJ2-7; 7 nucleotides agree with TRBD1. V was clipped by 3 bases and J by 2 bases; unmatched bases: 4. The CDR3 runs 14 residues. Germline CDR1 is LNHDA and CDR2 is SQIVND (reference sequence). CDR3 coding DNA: TGTGCCAGTAGTATTGACAGGGCGACCTACGAGCAGTACTTC. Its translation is CASSIDRATYEQYF.

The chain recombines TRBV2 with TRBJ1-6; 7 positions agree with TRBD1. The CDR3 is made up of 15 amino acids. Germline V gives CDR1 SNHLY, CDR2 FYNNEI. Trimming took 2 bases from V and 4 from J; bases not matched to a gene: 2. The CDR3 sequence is CASSEWDSYNSPLHF. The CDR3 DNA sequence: TGTGCCAGCAGTGAATGGGACAGTTATAATTCACCCCTCCACTTT.

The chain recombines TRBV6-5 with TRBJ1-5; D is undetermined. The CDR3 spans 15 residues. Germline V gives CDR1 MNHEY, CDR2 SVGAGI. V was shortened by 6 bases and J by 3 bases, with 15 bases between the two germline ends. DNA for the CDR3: TGTGCCAGCAGCGCCGGAGTTAGCTACAATCAGCCCCAGCATTTT. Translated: CASSAGVSYNQPQHF.

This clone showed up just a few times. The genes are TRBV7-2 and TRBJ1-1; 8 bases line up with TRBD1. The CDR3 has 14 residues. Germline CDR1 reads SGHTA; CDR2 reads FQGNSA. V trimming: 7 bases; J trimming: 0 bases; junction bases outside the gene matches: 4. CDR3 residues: CASTGGRVNTEAFF. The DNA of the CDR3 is TGTGCCAGCACAGGGGGCAGAGTGAACACTGAAGCTTTCTTT.

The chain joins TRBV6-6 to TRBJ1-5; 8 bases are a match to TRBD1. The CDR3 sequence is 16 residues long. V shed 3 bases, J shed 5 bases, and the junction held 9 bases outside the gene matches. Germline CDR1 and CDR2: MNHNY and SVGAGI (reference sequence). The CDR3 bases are TGTGCCAGCAGTTATCGGGCAGGGGGCTACGATCAGCCCCAGCATTTT. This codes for CASSYRAGGYDQPQHF.

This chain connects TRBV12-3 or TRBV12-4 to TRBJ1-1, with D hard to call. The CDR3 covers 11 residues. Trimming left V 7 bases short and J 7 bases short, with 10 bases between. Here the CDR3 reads CASNRFGEAFF. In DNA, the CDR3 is TGTGCCAGCAACCGGTTCGGTGAAGCTTTCTTT.

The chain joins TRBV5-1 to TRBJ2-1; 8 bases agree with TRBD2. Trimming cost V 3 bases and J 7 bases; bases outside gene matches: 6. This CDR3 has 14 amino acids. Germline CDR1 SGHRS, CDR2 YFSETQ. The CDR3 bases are TGCGCCAGCAGCTCAGGAGCGGGAGAGAATGAGCAGTTCTTC. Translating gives CASSSGAGENEQFF.

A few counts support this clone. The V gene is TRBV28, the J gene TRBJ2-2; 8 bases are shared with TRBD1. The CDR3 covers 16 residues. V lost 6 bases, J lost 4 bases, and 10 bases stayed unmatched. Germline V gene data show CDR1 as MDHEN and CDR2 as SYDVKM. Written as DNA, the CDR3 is TGTGCCAGCAGCCCTTCGGACAGGGTACGCACCGGGGAGCTGTTTTTT. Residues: CASSPSDRVRTGELFF.

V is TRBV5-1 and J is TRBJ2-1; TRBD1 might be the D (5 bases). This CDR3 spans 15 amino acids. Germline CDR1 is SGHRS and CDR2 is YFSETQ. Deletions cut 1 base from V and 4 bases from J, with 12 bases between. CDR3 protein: CASSLQGATYNEQFF. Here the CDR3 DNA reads TGCGCCAGCAGCTTGCAGGGCGCGACGTACAATGAGCAGTTCTTC.

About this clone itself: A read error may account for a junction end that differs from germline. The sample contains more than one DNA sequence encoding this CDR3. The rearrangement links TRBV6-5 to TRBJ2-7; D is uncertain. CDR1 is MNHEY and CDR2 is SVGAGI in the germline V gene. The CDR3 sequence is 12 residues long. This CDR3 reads CASSDSGYEQYF. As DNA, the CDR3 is TGTGCCAGCAGTGACTCCGGTTACGAGCAGTACTTC.

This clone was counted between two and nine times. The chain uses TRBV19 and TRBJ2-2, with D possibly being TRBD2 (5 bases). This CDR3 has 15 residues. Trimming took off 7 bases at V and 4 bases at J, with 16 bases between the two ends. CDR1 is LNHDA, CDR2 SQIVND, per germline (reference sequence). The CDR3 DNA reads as TGTGCCAGTACCCCTCTAAGGGCGGGCACCGGGGAGCTGTTTTTT. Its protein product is CASTPLRAGTGELFF.

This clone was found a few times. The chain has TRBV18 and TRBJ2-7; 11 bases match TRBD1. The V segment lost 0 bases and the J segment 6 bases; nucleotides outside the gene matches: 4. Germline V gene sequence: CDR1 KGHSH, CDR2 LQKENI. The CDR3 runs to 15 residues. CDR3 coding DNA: TGTGCCAGCTCACCACCGGACAGGGGGCTCGGCGAGCAGTACTTC. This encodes CASSPPDRGLGEQYF.

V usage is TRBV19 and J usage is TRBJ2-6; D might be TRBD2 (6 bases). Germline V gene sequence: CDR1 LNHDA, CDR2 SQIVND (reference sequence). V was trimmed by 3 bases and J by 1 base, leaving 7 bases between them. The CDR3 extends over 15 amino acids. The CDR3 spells CASSISGSGANVLTF. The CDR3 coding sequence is TGTGCCAGTAGTATTAGCGGTTCTGGGGCCAACGTCCTGACTTTC.